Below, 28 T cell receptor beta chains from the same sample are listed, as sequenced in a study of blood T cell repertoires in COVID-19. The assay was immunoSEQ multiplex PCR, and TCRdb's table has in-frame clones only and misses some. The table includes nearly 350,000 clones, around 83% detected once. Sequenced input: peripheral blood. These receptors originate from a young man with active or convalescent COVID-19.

CDR3 DNA sequence: TGTGCCAGCAGTCAGGGTTCTCCCCGAATAGTGGGCGAGCAGTACTTC. It encodes CASSQGSPRIVGEQYF. The V call is TRBV28, the J call TRBJ2-7, with TRBD1 as a possible D gene (5 bases). Trimming took 5 bases from V and 6 from J, leaving 23 bases between them. CDR3 length: 16 amino acids. Per the germline V gene, CDR1 is MDHEN and CDR2 is SYDVKM.

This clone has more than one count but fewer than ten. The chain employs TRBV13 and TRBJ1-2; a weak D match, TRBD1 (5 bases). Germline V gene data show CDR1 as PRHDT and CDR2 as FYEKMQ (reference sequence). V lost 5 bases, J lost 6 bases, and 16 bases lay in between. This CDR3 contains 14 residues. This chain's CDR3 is CASSPGPPGDGYTF. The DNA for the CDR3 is TGTGCCAGCAGCCCAGGGCCCCCAGGAGATGGCTACACCTTC.

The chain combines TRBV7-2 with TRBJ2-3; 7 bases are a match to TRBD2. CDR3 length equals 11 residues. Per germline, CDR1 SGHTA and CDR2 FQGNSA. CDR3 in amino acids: CATGGEITQYF. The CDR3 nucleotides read TGTGCTACTGGGGGGGAGATTACGCAGTATTTT. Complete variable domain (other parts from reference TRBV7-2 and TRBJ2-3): GAGVSQSPSNKVTEKGKDVELRCDPISGHTALYWYRQSLGQGLEFLIYFQGNSAPDKSGLPSDRFSAERTGGSVSTLTIQRTQQEDSAVYLCATGGEITQYFGPGTRLTVL.

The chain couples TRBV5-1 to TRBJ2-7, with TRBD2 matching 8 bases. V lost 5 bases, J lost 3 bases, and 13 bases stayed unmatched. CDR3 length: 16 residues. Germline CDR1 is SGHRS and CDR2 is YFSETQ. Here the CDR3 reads CASRVLAGMVSYEQYF. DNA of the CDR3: TGCGCCAGCAGAGTATTAGCGGGAATGGTAAGCTACGAGCAGTACTTC.

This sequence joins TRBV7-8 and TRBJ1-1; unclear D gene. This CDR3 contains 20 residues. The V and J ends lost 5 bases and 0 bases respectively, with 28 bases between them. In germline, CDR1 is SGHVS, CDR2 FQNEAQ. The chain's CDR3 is CASSPILGLPLQVMNTEAFF. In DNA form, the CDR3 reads TGTGCCAGCAGCCCAATCCTCGGACTTCCCCTCCAAGTAATGAACACTGAAGCTTTCTTT.

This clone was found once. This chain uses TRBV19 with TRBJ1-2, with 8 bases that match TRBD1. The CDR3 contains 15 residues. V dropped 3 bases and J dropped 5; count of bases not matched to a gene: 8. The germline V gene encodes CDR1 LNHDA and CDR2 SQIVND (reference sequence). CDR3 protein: CASSMIAGTGYGYTF. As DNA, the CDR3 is TGTGCCAGTAGTATGATAGCCGGGACAGGATATGGCTACACCTTC.

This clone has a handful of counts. CDR3: CASSSRDTYGYTF. The CDR3 DNA reads TGTGCCAGCAGTTCCCGGGACACCTATGGCTACACCTTC. The chain employs TRBV2 and TRBJ1-2; D may be TRBD1 (6 bases). CDR1 and CDR2 (germline): SNHLY, FYNNEI. V lost 5 bases to trimming and J lost 4 bases, with 11 bases between them. This CDR3 region has 13 residues.

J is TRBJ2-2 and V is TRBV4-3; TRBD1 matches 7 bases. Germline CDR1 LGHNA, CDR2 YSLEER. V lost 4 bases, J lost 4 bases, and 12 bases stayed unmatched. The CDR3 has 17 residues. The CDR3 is CASSPPEGPGGTGELFF. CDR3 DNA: TGCGCCAGCAGCCCCCCTGAGGGACCAGGGGGCACCGGGGAGCTGTTTTTT.

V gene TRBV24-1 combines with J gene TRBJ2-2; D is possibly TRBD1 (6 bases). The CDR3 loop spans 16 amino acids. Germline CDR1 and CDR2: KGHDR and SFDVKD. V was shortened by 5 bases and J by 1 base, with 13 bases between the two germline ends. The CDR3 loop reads CATSATPGQNTGELFF. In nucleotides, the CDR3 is TGTGCCACCAGTGCCACACCGGGACAGAACACCGGGGAGCTGTTTTTT.

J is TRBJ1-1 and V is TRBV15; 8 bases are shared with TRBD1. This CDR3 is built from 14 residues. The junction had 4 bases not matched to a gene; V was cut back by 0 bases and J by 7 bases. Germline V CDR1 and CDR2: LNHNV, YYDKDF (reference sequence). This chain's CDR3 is CATSRDYDRGEAFF. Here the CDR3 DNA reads TGTGCCACCAGCAGAGATTACGACAGGGGTGAAGCTTTCTTT.

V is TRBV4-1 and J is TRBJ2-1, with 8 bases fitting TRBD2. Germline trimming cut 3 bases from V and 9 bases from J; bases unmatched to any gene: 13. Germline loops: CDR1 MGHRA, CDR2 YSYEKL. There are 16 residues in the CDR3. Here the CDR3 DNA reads TGCGCCAGCAGCCACTCCGGGGGCGTAGCGGGACGTGAGCAGTTCTTC. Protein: CASSHSGGVAGREQFF.

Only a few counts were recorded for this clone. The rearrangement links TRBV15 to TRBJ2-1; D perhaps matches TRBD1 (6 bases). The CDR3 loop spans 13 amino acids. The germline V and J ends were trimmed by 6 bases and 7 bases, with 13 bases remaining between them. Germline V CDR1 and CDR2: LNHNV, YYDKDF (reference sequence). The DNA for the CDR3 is TGTGCCACCAGACCAGGGACACTTAATGAGCAGTTCTTC. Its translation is CATRPGTLNEQFF.

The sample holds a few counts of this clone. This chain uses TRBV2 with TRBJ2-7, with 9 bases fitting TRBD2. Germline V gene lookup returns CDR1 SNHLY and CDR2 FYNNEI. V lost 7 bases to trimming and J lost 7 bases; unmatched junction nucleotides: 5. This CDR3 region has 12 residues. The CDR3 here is CASNLAGREQYF. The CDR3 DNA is TGTGCCAGCAACCTAGCGGGACGGGAGCAGTACTTC.

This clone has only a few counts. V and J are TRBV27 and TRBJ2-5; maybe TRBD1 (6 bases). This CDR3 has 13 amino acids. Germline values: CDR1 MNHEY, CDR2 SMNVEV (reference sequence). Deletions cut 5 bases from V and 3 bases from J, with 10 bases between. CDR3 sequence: CASSPGVKETQYF. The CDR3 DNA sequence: TGTGCCAGCAGTCCAGGGGTCAAAGAGACCCAGTACTTC.

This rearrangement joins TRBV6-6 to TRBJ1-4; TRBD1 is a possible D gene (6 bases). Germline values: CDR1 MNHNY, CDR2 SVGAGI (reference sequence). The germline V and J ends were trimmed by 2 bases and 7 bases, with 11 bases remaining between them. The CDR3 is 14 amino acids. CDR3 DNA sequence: TGTGCCAGCAGTTACGCAGGGGCAGGTGAAAAACTGTTTTTT. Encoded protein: CASSYAGAGEKLFF.

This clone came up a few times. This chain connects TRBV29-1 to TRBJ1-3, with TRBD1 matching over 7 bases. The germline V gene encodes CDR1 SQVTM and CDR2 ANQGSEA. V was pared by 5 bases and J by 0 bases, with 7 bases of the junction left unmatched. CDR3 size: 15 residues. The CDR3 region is CSVPRGTDSGNTIYF. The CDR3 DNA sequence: TGCAGCGTTCCCCGAGGGACAGACTCTGGAAACACCATATATTTT. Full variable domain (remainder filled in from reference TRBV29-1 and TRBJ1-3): SAVISQKPSRDICQRGTSLTIQCQVDSQVTMMFWYRQQPGQSLTLIATANQGSEATYESGFVIDKFPISRPNLTFSTLTVSNMSPEDSSIYLCSVPRGTDSGNTIYFGEGSWLTVV.

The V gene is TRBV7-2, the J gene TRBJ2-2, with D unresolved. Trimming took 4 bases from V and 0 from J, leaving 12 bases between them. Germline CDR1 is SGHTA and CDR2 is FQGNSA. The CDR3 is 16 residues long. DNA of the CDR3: TGTGCCAGCAGCTACTCCCCCAGGCCGAACACCGGGGAGCTGTTTTTT. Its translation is CASSYSPRPNTGELFF.

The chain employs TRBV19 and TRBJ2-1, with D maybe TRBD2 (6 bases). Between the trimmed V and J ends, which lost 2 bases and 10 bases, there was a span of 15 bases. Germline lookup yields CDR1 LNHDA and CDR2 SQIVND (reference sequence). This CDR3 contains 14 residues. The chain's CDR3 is CASSINPTGGEQFF. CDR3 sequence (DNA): TGTGCCAGTAGTATAAACCCAACCGGGGGAGAGCAGTTCTTC.

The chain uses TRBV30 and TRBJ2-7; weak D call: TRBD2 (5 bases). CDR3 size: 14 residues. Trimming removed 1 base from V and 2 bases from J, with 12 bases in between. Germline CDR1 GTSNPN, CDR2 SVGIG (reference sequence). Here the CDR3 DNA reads TGTGCCTGGAGTGAAGGACTTAGCCCCTACGAGCAGTACTTC. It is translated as CAWSEGLSPYEQYF.

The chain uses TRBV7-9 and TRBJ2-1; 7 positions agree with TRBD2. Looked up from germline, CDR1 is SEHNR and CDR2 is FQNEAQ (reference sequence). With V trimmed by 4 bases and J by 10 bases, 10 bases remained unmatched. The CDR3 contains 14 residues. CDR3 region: CASSSTRAGREQFF. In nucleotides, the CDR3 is TGTGCCAGCAGCTCCACCCGGGCCGGGAGGGAGCAGTTCTTC.

DNA of the CDR3: TGCGCCAGCCGGACAGGGTTTACGGACTACGAGCAGTACTTC. Amino acids: CASRTGFTDYEQYF. The chain joins TRBV5-1 to TRBJ2-7; 8 nucleotides line up with TRBD1. Germline-derived CDR1 and CDR2 are SGHRS and YFSETQ. Trimming cost V 7 bases and J 3 bases; bases outside gene matches: 9. The CDR3 has 14 residues. The full variable domain, its missing parts supplied by reference TRBV5-1 and TRBJ2-7, is KAGVTQTPRYLIKTRGQQVTLSCSPISGHRSVSWYQQTPGQGLQFLFEYFSETQRNKGNFPGRFSGRQFSNSRSEMNVSTLELGDSALYLCASRTGFTDYEQYFGPGTRLTVT.

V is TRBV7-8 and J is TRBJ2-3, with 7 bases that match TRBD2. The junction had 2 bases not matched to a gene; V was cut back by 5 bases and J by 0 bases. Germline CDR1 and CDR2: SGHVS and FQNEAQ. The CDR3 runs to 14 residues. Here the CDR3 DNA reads TGTGCCAGCAGCCTTAGCGGGAGCACAGATACGCAGTATTTT. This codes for CASSLSGSTDTQYF.

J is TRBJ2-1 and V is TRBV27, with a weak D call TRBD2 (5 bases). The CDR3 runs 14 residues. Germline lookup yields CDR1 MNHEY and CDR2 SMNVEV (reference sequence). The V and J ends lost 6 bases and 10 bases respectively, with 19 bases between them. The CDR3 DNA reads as TGTGCCAGCAGCGAAACGCGAGAGGGTTTGGAGCAGTTCTTC. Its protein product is CASSETREGLEQFF.

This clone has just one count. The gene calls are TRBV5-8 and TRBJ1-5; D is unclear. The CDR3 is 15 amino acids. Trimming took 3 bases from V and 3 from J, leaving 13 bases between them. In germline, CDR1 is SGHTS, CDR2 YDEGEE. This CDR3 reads CASSYPSRHNQPQHF. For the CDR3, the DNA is TGTGCCAGCAGCTACCCCAGCAGACACAATCAGCCCCAGCATTTT.

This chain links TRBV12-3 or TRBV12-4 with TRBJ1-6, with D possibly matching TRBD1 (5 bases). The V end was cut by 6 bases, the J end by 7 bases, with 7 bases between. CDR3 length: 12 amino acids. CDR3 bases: TGTGCCAGCAGCCGGGGGAATTCACCCCTCCACTTT. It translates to CASSRGNSPLHF.

This chain's CDR3 is CASSPSFGGPSTGELFF. The CDR3 nucleotides are TGCGCCAGCAGCCCGTCCTTTGGGGGCCCGTCCACCGGGGAGCTGTTTTTT. The chain has TRBV5-1 and TRBJ2-2; a possible D gene is TRBD1 (6 bases). Germline V gives CDR1 SGHRS, CDR2 YFSETQ. Trimming shortened V by 4 bases and J by 4 bases, and 20 bases separated the two germline ends. The CDR3 runs 17 residues.

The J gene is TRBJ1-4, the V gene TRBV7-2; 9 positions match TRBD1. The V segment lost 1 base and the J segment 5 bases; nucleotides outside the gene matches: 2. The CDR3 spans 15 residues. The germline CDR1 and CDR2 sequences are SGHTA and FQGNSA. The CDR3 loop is CASSLGGQGNEKLFF. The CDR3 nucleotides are TGTGCCAGCAGCTTAGGTGGACAGGGGAATGAAAAACTGTTTTTT.

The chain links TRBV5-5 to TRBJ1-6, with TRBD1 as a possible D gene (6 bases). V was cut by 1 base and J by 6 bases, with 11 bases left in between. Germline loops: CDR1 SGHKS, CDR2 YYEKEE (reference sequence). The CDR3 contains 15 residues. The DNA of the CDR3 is TGTGCCAGCAGCTTGCCCAGGGGCCGTAATTCACCCCTCCACTTT. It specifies CASSLPRGRNSPLHF.